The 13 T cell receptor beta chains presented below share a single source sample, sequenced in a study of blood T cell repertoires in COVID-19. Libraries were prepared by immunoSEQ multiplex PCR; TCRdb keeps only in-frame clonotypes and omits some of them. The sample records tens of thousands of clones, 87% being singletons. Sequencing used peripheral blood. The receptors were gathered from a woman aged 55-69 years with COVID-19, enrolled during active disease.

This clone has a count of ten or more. CDR3 in DNA: TGCAGCGTTGTTGGGCCGCAAGAGACCCAGTACTTC. Protein: CSVVGPQETQYF. The rearrangement joins TRBV29-1 to TRBJ2-5; no definite D call. CDR1 is SQVTM and CDR2 is ANQGSEA in the germline V gene. Trimming pared 4 bases from V and 2 bases from J, leaving 8 bases between. The CDR3 loop spans 12 amino acids.

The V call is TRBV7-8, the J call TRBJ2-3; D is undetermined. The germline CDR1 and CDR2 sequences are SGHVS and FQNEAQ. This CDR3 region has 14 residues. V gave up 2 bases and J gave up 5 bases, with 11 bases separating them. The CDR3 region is CASSLSPPGDTQYF. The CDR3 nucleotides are TGTGCCAGCAGCTTATCACCCCCGGGAGATACGCAGTATTTT.

This CDR3 is CASSIPPGTPNQPQHF. The CDR3 nucleotides are TGTGCCAGCAGCATACCACCCGGGACACCGAATCAGCCCCAGCATTTT. The chain is built from TRBV21-1 and TRBJ1-5; the table's D gene call, TRBD1, was not cross checked with the DNA. TRBV21-1 is given as a pseudogene. CDR3 length equals 16 residues.

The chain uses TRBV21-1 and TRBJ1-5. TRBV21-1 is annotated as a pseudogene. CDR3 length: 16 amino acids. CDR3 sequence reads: CASSKAEGWGNQPQHF. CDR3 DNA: TGTGCCAGCAGCAAAGCGGAGGGGTGGGGCAATCAGCCCCAGCATTTT.

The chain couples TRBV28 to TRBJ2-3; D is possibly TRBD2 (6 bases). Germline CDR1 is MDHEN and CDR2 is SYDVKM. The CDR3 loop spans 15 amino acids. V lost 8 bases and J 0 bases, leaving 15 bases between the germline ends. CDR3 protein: CASGTEEGSTDTQYF. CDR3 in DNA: TGTGCCAGCGGGACGGAGGAGGGTAGCACAGATACGCAGTATTTT.

The CDR3 spells CAISENRGGSPLHF. DNA for the CDR3: TGTGCCATCAGTGAGAACAGGGGAGGTTCACCCCTCCACTTT. The V call is TRBV10-3, the J call TRBJ1-6, with 7 bases identical to TRBD1. Germline lookup yields CDR1 ENHRY and CDR2 SYGVKD. This CDR3 has 14 residues. Germline trimming cut 2 bases from V and 9 bases from J; bases unmatched to any gene: 4.

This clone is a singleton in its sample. The CDR3 DNA sequence: TGTGCCAGCAGCATCGGCGGGACGAACTCTGGAAACACCATATATTTT. Residues: CASSIGGTNSGNTIYF. The genes are TRBV5-5 and TRBJ1-3, with D perhaps TRBD1 (5 bases). Germline values: CDR1 SGHKS, CDR2 YYEKEE (reference sequence). The CDR3 length is 16 residues. Trimming left V 4 bases short and J 0 bases short, with 14 bases between.

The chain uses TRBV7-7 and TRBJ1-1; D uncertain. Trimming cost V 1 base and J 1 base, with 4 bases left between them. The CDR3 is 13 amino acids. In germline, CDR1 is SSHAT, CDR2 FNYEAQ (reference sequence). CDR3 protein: CASSLGRNTEAFF. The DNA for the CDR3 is TGTGCCAGCAGCTTAGGGAGGAACACTGAAGCTTTCTTT.

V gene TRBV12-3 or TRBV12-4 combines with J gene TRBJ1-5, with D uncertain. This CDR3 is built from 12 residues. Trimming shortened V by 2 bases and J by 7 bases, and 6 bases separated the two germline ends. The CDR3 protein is CASSLLGQPQHF. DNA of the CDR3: TGTGCCAGCAGTTTACTGGGCCAGCCCCAGCATTTT.

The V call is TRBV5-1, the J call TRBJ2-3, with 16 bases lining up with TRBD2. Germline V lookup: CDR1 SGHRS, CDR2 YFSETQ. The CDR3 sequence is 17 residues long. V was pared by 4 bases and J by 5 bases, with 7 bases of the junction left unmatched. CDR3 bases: TGCGCCAGCAGCCCGGGGACTAGCGGGGGGGCCTTAGATACGCAGTATTTT. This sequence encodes CASSPGTSGGALDTQYF.

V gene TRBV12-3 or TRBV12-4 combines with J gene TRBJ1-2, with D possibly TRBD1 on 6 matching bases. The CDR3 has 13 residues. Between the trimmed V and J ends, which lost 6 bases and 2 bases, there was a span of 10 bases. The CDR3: CASSTGLNYGYTF. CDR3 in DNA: TGTGCCAGCAGCACAGGGCTGAACTATGGCTACACCTTC.

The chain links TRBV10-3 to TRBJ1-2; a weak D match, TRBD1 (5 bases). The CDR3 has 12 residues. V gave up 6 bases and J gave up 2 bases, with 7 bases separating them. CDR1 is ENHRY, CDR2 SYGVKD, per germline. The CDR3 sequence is CAISAGNYGYTF. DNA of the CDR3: TGTGCCATCAGCGCAGGGAACTATGGCTACACCTTC.

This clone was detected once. The CDR3 bases are TGCGCCAGCAGTACCCGGGGCCGGGACTTCGACCCGAATAATGAAAAACTGTTTTTT. This codes for CASSTRGRDFDPNNEKLFF. The V call is TRBV10-1, the J call TRBJ1-4; weak D call: TRBD1 (5 bases). This CDR3 contains 19 residues. Deletions cut 5 bases from V and 4 bases from J, with 26 bases between. Germline V gives CDR1 WNHNN, CDR2 SYGVQD (reference sequence).